This T cell receptor beta chain was sequenced for a study of human T cells and chemical hapten exposure. Study-level points and caveats: With regard to DPC sensitization, TCRs above 1 in 1000 frequency did not change.

Points on this clonotype: What it binds is not known.

TCRdb reprocessed the RACE reads with MiXCR, giving one entry per CDR3 protein. The table includes 150,000 to 200,000 distinct CDR3 sequences, about a quarter detected once. V lost 2 bases to trimming and J lost 1 base; unmatched junction nucleotides: 1. From germline, CDR1 is ENHRY and CDR2 SYGVKD. This CDR3 is 17 amino acids long. The time point is: patch test 3, about 24 weeks after DPC sensitization. Treatment described: therapeutic diphenylcyclopropenone sensitization with weekly scalp DPC. This TCR derives from a woman under 30 with alopecia areata. Some clones in this sample may be carry-over from other donors' samples. The chain couples TRBV10-3 to TRBJ2-2, with TRBD2 matching 13 bases. The sample consisted of whole blood, taken in connection with sensitization to the hapten diphenylcyclopropenone (DPC). The CDR3 region has the DNA TGTGCCATCAGTGAGAGACTAGCGGGGGGGAACACCGGGGAGCTGTTTTTT. It translates to CAISERLAGGNTGELFF.